One and the same sample provided the 13 T cell receptor beta chains below, sequenced in a study of T cells in Graves' hyperthyroidism and ophthalmopathy. The TCR beta CDR3 regions underwent amplification using RNA transcripts as the source. The HTBI primer set drove a first-round RT-PCR of the TCR CDR3. TCRdb independently ran MiXCR on the multiplex PCR reads; one entry per CDR3 protein. The sample has roughly 740,000 distinct CDR3 sequences; 15% to 20% are singletons. Specimen: blood. These receptors were obtained from a young man with Graves' hyperthyroidism.

This clonotype has just a few counts. The rearrangement links TRBV28 to TRBJ1-5, with TRBD1 matching 7 bases. The ends lost 5 bases at V and 1 base at J; junction bases unmatched: 11. This CDR3 spans 17 amino acids. The germline gives CDR1 MDHEN, CDR2 SYDVKM. CDR3 amino acids: CASSGQELVRSNQPQHF. The CDR3 region has the DNA TGTGCCAGCAGTGGACAGGAGCTGGTCCGGAGCAATCAGCCCCAGCATTTT.

This clonotype has ten or more counts. The rearrangement joins TRBV28 to TRBJ2-1; 7 bases line up with TRBD1. The CDR3 has 15 residues. With V trimmed by 11 bases and J by 5 bases, 15 bases remained unmatched. Germline CDR1 MDHEN, CDR2 SYDVKM. The CDR3 sequence is CASGGPPGGNNEQFF. DNA for the CDR3: TGTGCCTCGGGTGGCCCCCCAGGGGGTAACAATGAGCAGTTCTTC.

The rearrangement links TRBV7-9 to TRBJ2-1, with 9 bases matching TRBD1. The CDR3 covers 15 residues. Per the germline V gene, CDR1 is SEHNR and CDR2 is FQNEAQ (reference sequence). V dropped 4 bases and J dropped 8; count of bases not matched to a gene: 9. The CDR3 bases are TGTGCCAGCAGCTGGCGGGACAGGGTGAGCTATGAGCAGTTCTTC. Its translation: CASSWRDRVSYEQFF.

There are a few counts of this clonotype. The chain uses TRBV9 and TRBJ2-5; a weak D match, TRBD1 (6 bases). V lost 2 bases, J lost 5 bases, and 19 bases lay in between. This CDR3 spans 16 amino acids. Germline V gene sequence: CDR1 SGDLS, CDR2 YYNGEE. The CDR3: CASSVTGTLIGETQYF. The CDR3 DNA reads TGTGCCAGCAGCGTCACTGGGACACTTATAGGGGAGACCCAGTACTTC.

This clonotype was counted many times. The chain couples TRBV27 to TRBJ2-7; TRBD2 aligns across 13 bases. After removal of 5 bases from V and 6 bases from J, the junction contained 10 bases not matched to a gene. The germline CDR1 and CDR2 sequences are MNHEY and SMNVEV (reference sequence). The CDR3 totals 16 residues. CDR3 nucleotides: TGTGCCAGCAGTCCAAAACCGGGACTAGCGGGAACCGAGCAGTACTTC. This translates into CASSPKPGLAGTEQYF.

This clonotype was detected a few times. This chain links TRBV7-9 with TRBJ2-5; no firm D call. The CDR3 loop spans 12 amino acids. Between the trimmed V and J ends, which lost 5 bases and 4 bases, there was a span of 8 bases. Germline V lookup: CDR1 SEHNR, CDR2 FQNEAQ (reference sequence). For the CDR3, the DNA is TGTGCCAGCAGCCAGTGGGCAGAGACCCAGTACTTC. It codes for CASSQWAETQYF.

This clonotype turned up a few times. J is TRBJ2-1 and V is TRBV7-9, with TRBD1 identical over 11 bases. Germline values: CDR1 SEHNR, CDR2 FQNEAQ (reference sequence). This CDR3 is 15 amino acids long. Trimming took 0 bases from V and 7 from J; bases not matched to a gene: 2. The CDR3 here is CASSLAGQGANEQFF. The DNA of the CDR3 is TGTGCCAGCAGCTTAGCCGGACAGGGGGCGAATGAGCAGTTCTTC.

This clonotype was seen only a few times. This chain uses TRBV10-1 with TRBJ2-1; D is uncertain. The ends were cut back, 5 bases at V and 10 bases at J, with 15 bases in the middle. This CDR3 is 13 amino acids long. CDR1 and CDR2 from the germline V gene are WNHNN and SYGVQD (reference sequence). The CDR3 DNA follows: TGCGCCAGCAGTCCCCCGCTAGGGCTGGAGCAGTTCTTC. Translating gives CASSPPLGLEQFF.

This rearrangement joins TRBV20-1 to TRBJ2-5; D is uncertain. Germline loops: CDR1 DFQATT, CDR2 SNEGSKA (reference sequence). CDR3 length: 12 amino acids. Trimming took off 4 bases at V and 2 bases at J, with 8 bases between the two ends. The CDR3 loop reads CSAMSQQETQYF. In DNA form, the CDR3 reads TGCAGTGCTATGTCGCAGCAAGAGACCCAGTACTTC.

In this sample, this clonotype turned up once. An end of the junction differs from the germline gene, which may be a read error. J is TRBJ1-2 and V is TRBV10-3; TRBD1 is a possible D gene (5 bases). From germline, CDR1 is ENHRY and CDR2 SYGVKD. The CDR3 length is 12 residues. CDR3: CAISGTNYGYTF. The DNA for the CDR3 is TGCGCCATCTCTGGGACCAACTATGGCTACACCTTC.

This clonotype was observed a few times. The chain recombines TRBV9 with TRBJ2-7; 8 nucleotides match TRBD2. This CDR3 is 14 amino acids long. The V segment lost 2 bases and the J segment 6 bases; nucleotides outside the gene matches: 7. The germline V gene encodes CDR1 SGDLS and CDR2 YYNGEE. CDR3 in DNA: TGTGCCAGCAGCGTCGGGACTAGTCTAGGCGAGCAGTACTTC. Protein product: CASSVGTSLGEQYF.

Ten or more counts support this clonotype. V and J are TRBV12-3 or TRBV12-4 and TRBJ1-5, with D perhaps TRBD1 (6 bases). The V end was cut by 6 bases, the J end by 2 bases, with 11 bases between. The CDR3 contains 14 residues. CDR3 nucleotides: TGTGCCAGCAGATTATCAGGGGGCAATCAGCCCCAGCATTTT. Its translation: CASRLSGGNQPQHF.

The rearrangement joins TRBV18 to TRBJ2-1; 8 nucleotides line up with TRBD1. V gave up 4 bases and J gave up 10 bases; unmatched junction bases: 3. CDR1 is KGHSH, CDR2 LQKENI, per germline. This CDR3 is 12 amino acids long. CDR3 sequence reads: CASSLGTGEQFF. CDR3 DNA: TGTGCCAGCTCACTCGGGACAGGCGAGCAGTTCTTC. Based on the CDR3 plus reference TRBV18 and TRBJ2-1, the full variable domain is NAGVMQNPRHLVRRRGQEARLRCSPMKGHSHVYWYRQLPEEGLKFMVYLQKENIIDESGMPKERFSAEFPKEGPSILRIQQVVRGDSAAYFCASSLGTGEQFFGPGTRLTVL.